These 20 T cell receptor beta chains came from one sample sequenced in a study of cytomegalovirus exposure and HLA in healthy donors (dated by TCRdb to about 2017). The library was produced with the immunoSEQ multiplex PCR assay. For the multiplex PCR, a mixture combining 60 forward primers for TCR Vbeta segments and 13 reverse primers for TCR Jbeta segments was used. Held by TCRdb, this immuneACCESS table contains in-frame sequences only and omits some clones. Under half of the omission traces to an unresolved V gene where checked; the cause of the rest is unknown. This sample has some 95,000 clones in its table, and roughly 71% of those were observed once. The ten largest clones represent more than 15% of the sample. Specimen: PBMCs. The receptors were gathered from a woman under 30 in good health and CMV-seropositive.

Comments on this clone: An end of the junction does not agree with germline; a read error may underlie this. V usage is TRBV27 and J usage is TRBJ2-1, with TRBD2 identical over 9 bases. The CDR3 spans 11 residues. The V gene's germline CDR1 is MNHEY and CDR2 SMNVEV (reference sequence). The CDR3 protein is CSTSGYNEQFF. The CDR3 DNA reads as TGCTCGACTAGCGGCTACAATGAGCAGTTCTTC.

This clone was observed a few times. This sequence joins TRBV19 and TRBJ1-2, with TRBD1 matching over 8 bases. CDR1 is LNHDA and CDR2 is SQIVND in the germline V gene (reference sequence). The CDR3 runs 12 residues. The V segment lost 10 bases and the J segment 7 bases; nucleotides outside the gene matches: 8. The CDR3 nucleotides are TGTGCCACGAGACAGGGGATAGCTGGCTACACCTTC. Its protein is CATRQGIAGYTF.

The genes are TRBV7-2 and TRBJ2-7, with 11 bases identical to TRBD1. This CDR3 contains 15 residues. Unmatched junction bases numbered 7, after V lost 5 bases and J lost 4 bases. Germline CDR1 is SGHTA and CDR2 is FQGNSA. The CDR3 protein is CASSPWTGGNYEQYF. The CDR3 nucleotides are TGTGCCAGCAGCCCCTGGACAGGGGGCAATTACGAGCAGTACTTC. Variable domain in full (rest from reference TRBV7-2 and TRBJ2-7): GAGVSQSPSNKVTEKGKDVELRCDPISGHTALYWYRQSLGQGLEFLIYFQGNSAPDKSGLPSDRFSAERTGGSVSTLTIQRTQQEDSAVYLCASSPWTGGNYEQYFGPGTRLTVT.

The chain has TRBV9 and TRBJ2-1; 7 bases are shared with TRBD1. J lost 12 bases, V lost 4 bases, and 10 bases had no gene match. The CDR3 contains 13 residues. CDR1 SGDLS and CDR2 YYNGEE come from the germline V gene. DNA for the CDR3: TGTGCCAGCAGCTCAGGGACAGATTCGGGGCAGTTCTTC. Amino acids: CASSSGTDSGQFF.

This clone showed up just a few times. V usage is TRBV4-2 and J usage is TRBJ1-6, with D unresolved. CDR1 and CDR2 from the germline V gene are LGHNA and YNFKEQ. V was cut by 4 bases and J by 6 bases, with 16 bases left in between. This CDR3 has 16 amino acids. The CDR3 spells CASSPSQDFGNSPLHF. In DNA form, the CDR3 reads TGTGCCAGCAGCCCTTCCCAGGACTTCGGTAATTCACCCCTCCACTTT.

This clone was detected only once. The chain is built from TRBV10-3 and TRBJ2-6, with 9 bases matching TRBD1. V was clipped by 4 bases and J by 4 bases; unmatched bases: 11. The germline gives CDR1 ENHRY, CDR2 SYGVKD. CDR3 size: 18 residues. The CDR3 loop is CAISGPGQGGAGANVLTF. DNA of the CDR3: TGTGCCATCAGTGGACCGGGACAGGGAGGTGCCGGGGCCAACGTCCTGACTTTC.

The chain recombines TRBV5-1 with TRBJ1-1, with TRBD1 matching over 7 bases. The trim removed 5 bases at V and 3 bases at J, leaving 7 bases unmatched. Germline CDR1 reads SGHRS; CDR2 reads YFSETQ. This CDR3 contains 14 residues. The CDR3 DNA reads TGCGCCAGCAGTCGAGACAGGGCTGACACTGAAGCTTTCTTT. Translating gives CASSRDRADTEAFF.

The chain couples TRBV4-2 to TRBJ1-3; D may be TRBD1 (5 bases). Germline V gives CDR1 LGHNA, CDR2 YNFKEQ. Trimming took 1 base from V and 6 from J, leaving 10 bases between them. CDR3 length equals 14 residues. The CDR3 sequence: CASSQVSGQNTIYF. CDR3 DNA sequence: TGTGCCAGCAGCCAAGTGTCAGGGCAAAACACCATATATTTT.

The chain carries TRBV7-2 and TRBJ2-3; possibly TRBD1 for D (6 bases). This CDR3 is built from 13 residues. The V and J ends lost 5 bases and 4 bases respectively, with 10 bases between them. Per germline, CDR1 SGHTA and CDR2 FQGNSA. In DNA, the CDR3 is TGTGCCAGCAGCAAACAGGGCCCAGATACGCAGTATTTT. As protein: CASSKQGPDTQYF.

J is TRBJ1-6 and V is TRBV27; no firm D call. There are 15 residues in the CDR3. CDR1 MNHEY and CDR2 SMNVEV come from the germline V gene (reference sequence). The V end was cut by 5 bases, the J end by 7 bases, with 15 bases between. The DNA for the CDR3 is TGTGCCAGCAGTCTCGGGATCCCCCGAAATTCACCCCTCCACTTT. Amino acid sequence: CASSLGIPRNSPLHF.

The CDR3 loop is CAHGGDTQYF. The DNA for the CDR3 is TGTGCCCACGGGGGAGATACGCAGTATTTT. The V call is TRBV30, the J call TRBJ2-3; the D gene is possibly TRBD2 (6 bases). The V end was cut by 8 bases, the J end by 5 bases, with 8 bases between. The CDR3 has 10 residues. The V gene's germline CDR1 is GTSNPN and CDR2 SVGIG (reference sequence).

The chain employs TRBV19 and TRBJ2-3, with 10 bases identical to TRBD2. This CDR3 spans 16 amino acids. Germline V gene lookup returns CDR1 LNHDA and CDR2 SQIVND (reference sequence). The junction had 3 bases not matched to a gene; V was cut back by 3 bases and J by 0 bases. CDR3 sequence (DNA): TGTGCCAGTAGTATGCTAGCGGGGGCTAGCACAGATACGCAGTATTTT. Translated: CASSMLAGASTDTQYF.

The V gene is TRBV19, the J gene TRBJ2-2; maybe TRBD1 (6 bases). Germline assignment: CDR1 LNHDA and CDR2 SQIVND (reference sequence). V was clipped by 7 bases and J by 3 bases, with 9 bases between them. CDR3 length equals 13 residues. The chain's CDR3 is CASNRADTGELFF. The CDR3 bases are TGTGCCAGTAACAGGGCGGACACCGGGGAGCTGTTTTTT.

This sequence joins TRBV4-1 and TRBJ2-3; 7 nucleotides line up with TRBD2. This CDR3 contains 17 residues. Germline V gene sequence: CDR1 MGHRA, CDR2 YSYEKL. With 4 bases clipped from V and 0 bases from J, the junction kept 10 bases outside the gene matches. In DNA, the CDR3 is TGCGCCAGCAGCCCTTGGGGCGGGAGCGCTAGCACAGATACGCAGTATTTT. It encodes CASSPWGGSASTDTQYF.

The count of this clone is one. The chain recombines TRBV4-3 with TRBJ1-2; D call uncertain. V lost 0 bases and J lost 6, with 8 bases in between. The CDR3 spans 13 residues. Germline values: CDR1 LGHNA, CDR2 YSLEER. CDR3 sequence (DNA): TGCGCCAGCAGCCAAGAAATGGGCCATGGCTACACCTTC. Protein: CASSQEMGHGYTF.

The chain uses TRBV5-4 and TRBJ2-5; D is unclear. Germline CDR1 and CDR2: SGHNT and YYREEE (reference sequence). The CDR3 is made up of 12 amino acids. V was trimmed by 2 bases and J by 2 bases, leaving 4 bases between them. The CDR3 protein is CASSFPQETQYF. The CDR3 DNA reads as TGTGCCAGCAGCTTCCCTCAAGAGACCCAGTACTTC. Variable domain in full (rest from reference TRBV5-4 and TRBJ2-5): ETGVTQSPTHLIKTRGQQVTLRCSSQSGHNTVSWYQQALGQGPQFIFQYYREEENGRGNFPPRFSGLQFPNYSSELNVNALELDDSALYLCASSFPQETQYFGPGTRLLVL.

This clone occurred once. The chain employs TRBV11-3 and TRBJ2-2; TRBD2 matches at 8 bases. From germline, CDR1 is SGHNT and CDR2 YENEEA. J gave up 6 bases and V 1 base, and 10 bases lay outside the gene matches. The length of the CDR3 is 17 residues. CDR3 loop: CASSLGKGGRGAGELFF. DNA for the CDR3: TGTGCCAGCAGCTTAGGGAAGGGGGGGCGGGGGGCCGGGGAGCTGTTTTTT.

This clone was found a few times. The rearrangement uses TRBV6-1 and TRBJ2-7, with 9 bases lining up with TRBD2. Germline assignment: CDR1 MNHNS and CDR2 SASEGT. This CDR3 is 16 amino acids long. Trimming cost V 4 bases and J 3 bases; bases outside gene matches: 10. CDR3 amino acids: CASSGEPLAGHYEQYF. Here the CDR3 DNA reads TGTGCCAGCAGTGGGGAACCTCTAGCGGGGCACTACGAGCAGTACTTC.

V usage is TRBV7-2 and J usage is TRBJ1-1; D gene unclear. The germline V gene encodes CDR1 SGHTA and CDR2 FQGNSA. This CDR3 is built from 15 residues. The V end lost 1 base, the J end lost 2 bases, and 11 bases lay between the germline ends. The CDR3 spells CASSLEPGSNTEAFF. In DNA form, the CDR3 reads TGTGCCAGCAGCTTAGAACCAGGATCTAACACTGAAGCTTTCTTT. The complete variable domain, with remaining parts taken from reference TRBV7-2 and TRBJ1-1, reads GAGVSQSPSNKVTEKGKDVELRCDPISGHTALYWYRQSLGQGLEFLIYFQGNSAPDKSGLPSDRFSAERTGGSVSTLTIQRTQQEDSAVYLCASSLEPGSNTEAFFGQGTRLTVV.

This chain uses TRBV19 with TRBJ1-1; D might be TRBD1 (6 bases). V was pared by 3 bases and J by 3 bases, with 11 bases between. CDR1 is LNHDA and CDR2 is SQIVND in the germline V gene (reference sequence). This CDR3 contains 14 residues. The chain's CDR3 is CASSIRGGYTEAFF. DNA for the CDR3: TGTGCCAGTAGTATCAGGGGCGGATACACTGAAGCTTTCTTT.